The next 11 T cell receptor beta chains were all read from a single sample in a study of T cell repertoires in cytomegalovirus infection. TCRdb called the reads again in MiXCR, with one record for every CDR3 protein. The sample consists of about 830,000 distinct CDR3 sequences, around a third of them appearing once. These TCRs are of unknown antigen specificity. The sample was cultured CD8+ T cells from PBMCs, taken from culture after CMV antigen stimulation. Every receptor here comes from a human donor in good health (CMV status not recorded). Some clones in this sample may be carry-over from other donors' samples.

The chain couples TRBV18 to TRBJ2-3; D ambiguous. The V gene lost 2 bases and the J gene lost 6 bases, with 9 bases spanning the gap. CDR3 length equals 13 residues. CDR1 and CDR2 (germline): KGHSH, LQKENI. CDR3 amino acids: CASSPADDDTQYF. The CDR3 DNA is TGTGCCAGCTCACCAGCAGACGACGATACGCAGTATTTT.

This clonotype was counted between two and nine times. This chain uses TRBV14 with TRBJ2-3; D uncertain. The CDR3 contains 13 residues. V was pared by 7 bases and J by 3 bases, with 11 bases between. The germline gives CDR1 SGHDN, CDR2 FVKESK. The CDR3 region has the DNA TGTGCCAGCAATTCCATTTTGACAGATACGCAGTATTTT. As protein: CASNSILTDTQYF. Using reference TRBV14 and TRBJ2-3 for the parts outside the CDR3, the full variable domain is EAGVTQFPSHSVIEKGQTVTLRCDPISGHDNLYWYRRVMGKEIKFLLHFVKESKQDESGMPNNRFLAERTGGTYSTLKVQPAELEDSGVYFCASNSILTDTQYFGPGTRLTVL.

This clonotype was recorded many times. The rearrangement uses TRBV7-2 and TRBJ2-3, with D possibly matching TRBD2 (6 bases). V gave up 3 bases and J gave up 0 bases, with 19 bases separating them. The CDR3 contains 18 residues. Looked up from germline, CDR1 is SGHTA and CDR2 is FQGNSA. This CDR3 is CASSFNLLRAGSTDTQYF. CDR3 in DNA: TGTGCCAGCAGCTTTAACCTACTGCGGGCGGGGAGCACAGATACGCAGTATTTT.

A note on this clonotype: A read error may produce the germline difference seen at one junction end. The chain joins TRBV6-2 or TRBV6-3 to TRBJ1-5, with 7 nucleotides matching TRBD1. Germline V CDR1 and CDR2: MNHEY, SVGEGT. The CDR3 sequence is 19 residues long. CDR3 bases: TGTGCCAGCAGTCCCCAGCGGACAGGAAATCGGTATAGCAAACAGCCCCAGCATTTT. Translation: CASSPQRTGNRYSKQPQHF.

CDR3 in DNA: TGTGCCAGCAGTTTAGCAGGGGCAGTCTACGAGCAGTACTTC. Protein: CASSLAGAVYEQYF. The V and J genes are TRBV27 and TRBJ2-7; perhaps TRBD1 as D (6 bases). Trimming cost V 2 bases and J 3 bases, with 11 bases left between them. The germline V gene has CDR1 MNHEY and CDR2 SMNVEV (reference sequence). This CDR3 contains 14 residues.

V is TRBV10-3 and J is TRBJ2-1; D might be TRBD2 (6 bases). Germline-derived CDR1 and CDR2 are ENHRY and SYGVKD. V dropped 6 bases and J dropped 5 bases, with 11 bases sitting between them. The CDR3 loop spans 13 amino acids. CDR3: CAISEPGDNEQFF. Written as DNA, the CDR3 is TGTGCCATCAGCGAACCGGGGGACAATGAGCAGTTCTTC.

The rearrangement links TRBV5-6 to TRBJ2-1; 13 bases agree with TRBD2. The ends lost 6 bases at V and 4 bases at J; junction bases unmatched: 7. CDR3 size: 16 residues. The germline gives CDR1 SGHDT, CDR2 YYEEEE. CDR3 nucleotide sequence: TGTGCCAGCAACCCACCGGGACTAGCGGGGTACAATGAGCAGTTCTTC. It yields the protein CASNPPGLAGYNEQFF.

The chain uses TRBV2 and TRBJ2-7, with TRBD1 identical over 8 bases. Germline lookup yields CDR1 SNHLY and CDR2 FYNNEI. V gave up 7 bases and J gave up 3 bases; unmatched junction bases: 14. The CDR3 has 16 amino acids. CDR3 sequence reads: CASIGNFWDRNYEQYF. CDR3 DNA sequence: TGTGCCAGCATAGGAAACTTTTGGGACAGGAACTACGAGCAGTACTTC.

The chain is built from TRBV12-5 and TRBJ2-2; D is ambiguous. V was trimmed by 0 bases and J by 4 bases, leaving 6 bases between them. Germline CDR1 and CDR2: LGHNT and FRNRAP. This CDR3 spans 14 amino acids. The DNA for the CDR3 is TGTGCTAGTGGTTTGGTACCCATCACCGGGGAGCTGTTTTTT. Translation gives CASGLVPITGELFF. The variable domain in full, with the rest retrieved from reference TRBV12-5 and TRBJ2-2, is DARVTQTPRHKVTEMGQEVTMRCQPILGHNTVFWYRQTMMQGLELLAYFRNRAPLDDSGMPKDRFSAEMPDATLATLKIQPSEPRDSAVYFCASGLVPITGELFFGEGSRLTVL.

The table lists this clonotype with a few counts. The chain recombines TRBV5-6 with TRBJ1-1; no definite D call. Between the trimmed V and J ends, which lost 4 bases and 2 bases, there was a span of 9 bases. The germline V gene encodes CDR1 SGHDT and CDR2 YYEEEE. This CDR3 spans 13 amino acids. CDR3 nucleotide sequence: TGTGCCAGCAGCCATACACACAACACTGAAGCTTTCTTT. Its protein is CASSHTHNTEAFF.

For the CDR3, the DNA is TGTGCCAGTAGGGTCTACCAGGGAACTGAAAAACTGTTTTTT. It yields the protein CASRVYQGTEKLFF. The gene calls are TRBV19 and TRBJ1-4, with D possibly TRBD1 on 5 matching bases. Deletions cut 6 bases from V and 7 bases from J, with 15 bases between. There are 14 residues in the CDR3. Germline CDR1 LNHDA, CDR2 SQIVND (reference sequence).